These 8 T cell receptor beta chains came from one sample sequenced in a study of PD-L1 blockade in urothelial cancer. Stated time point: peripheral blood 6 weeks after treatment start. Clones were sequenced by immunoSEQ multiplex PCR, and TCRdb holds only the in-frame ones, with some missing. The sample consists of around 47,000 clones, around 80% of them appearing once. Sequences were derived from PBMCs, sampled around atezolizumab (anti-PD-L1) treatment. Every receptor here comes from a man in his fifties or sixties with urothelial cancer.

The rearrangement joins TRBV27 to TRBJ1-5; tentatively, D is TRBD1 (5 bases). Germline CDR1 reads MNHEY; CDR2 reads SMNVEV (reference sequence). Trimming took 4 bases from V and 0 from J, leaving 13 bases between them. The CDR3 is 16 residues long. This CDR3 is CASSSQAGYSNQPQHF. The CDR3 coding sequence is TGTGCCAGCAGTTCACAGGCGGGATATAGCAATCAGCCCCAGCATTTT.

Note on this clone: The identical CDR3 is also encoded by other nucleotide sequences in the sample. The chain has TRBV4-3 and TRBJ1-1, with 7 bases fitting TRBD1. Unmatched junction bases numbered 2, after V lost 1 base and J lost 0 bases. The CDR3 is made up of 15 amino acids. The germline V gene has CDR1 LGHNA and CDR2 YSLEER. The chain's CDR3 is CASSQVGGLNTEAFF. CDR3 in DNA: TGCGCCAGCAGCCAAGTAGGGGGCCTGAACACTGAAGCTTTCTTT.

The chain couples TRBV2 to TRBJ2-7; D possibly corresponds to TRBD2 (6 bases). The germline V gene has CDR1 SNHLY and CDR2 FYNNEI. The length of the CDR3 is 14 residues. Trimming pared 6 bases from V and 2 bases from J, leaving 14 bases between. CDR3 DNA sequence: TGTGCCAGCAGGGGGGACTTCCGTCCCTACGAGCAGTACTTC. It translates to CASRGDFRPYEQYF.

V and J are TRBV28 and TRBJ2-5; no reliable D call. This CDR3 region has 13 residues. The V end was cut by 3 bases, the J end by 7 bases, with 12 bases between. Germline V gives CDR1 MDHEN, CDR2 SYDVKM. The CDR3: CASSLRTPGTQYF. CDR3 bases: TGTGCCAGCAGTTTGAGAACACCAGGGACCCAGTACTTC.

A few counts support this clone. This rearrangement joins TRBV4-2 to TRBJ2-5, with TRBD1 as a possible D gene (5 bases). The CDR3 has 14 residues. The germline V gene encodes CDR1 LGHNA and CDR2 YNFKEQ. V lost 3 bases and J lost 7, with 15 bases in between. This CDR3 is CASSQLTGEGTQYF. CDR3 DNA: TGTGCCAGCAGCCAGCTCACAGGAGAAGGGACCCAGTACTTC.

V is TRBV14 and J is TRBJ2-3; the match to TRBD2 covers 9 bases. V was pared by 1 base and J by 3 bases, with 5 bases of the junction left unmatched. CDR3 length equals 16 residues. Germline V CDR1 and CDR2: SGHDN, FVKESK. CDR3 DNA sequence: TGTGCCAGCAGCCAAGGGCGTCTAGCGGGAACAGATACGCAGTATTTT. It codes for CASSQGRLAGTDTQYF.

The chain couples TRBV2 to TRBJ1-2; tentative D call: TRBD1 (6 bases). Germline V gives CDR1 SNHLY, CDR2 FYNNEI. V lost 4 bases, J lost 3 bases, and 15 bases lay in between. The CDR3 totals 15 residues. As DNA, the CDR3 is TGTGCCAGCAGTGGCCTCAGGACAGACGACTATGGCTACACCTTC. Its protein product is CASSGLRTDDYGYTF.

The chain joins TRBV6-5 to TRBJ1-1, with D possibly being TRBD1 (6 bases). V lost 0 bases and J 6 bases, leaving 17 bases between the germline ends. CDR1 is MNHEY, CDR2 SVGAGI, per germline. The CDR3 runs 16 residues. The CDR3 reads CASSYSRGTLQAEAFF. CDR3 DNA: TGTGCCAGCAGTTACTCAAGGGGGACCCTGCAGGCTGAAGCTTTCTTT.